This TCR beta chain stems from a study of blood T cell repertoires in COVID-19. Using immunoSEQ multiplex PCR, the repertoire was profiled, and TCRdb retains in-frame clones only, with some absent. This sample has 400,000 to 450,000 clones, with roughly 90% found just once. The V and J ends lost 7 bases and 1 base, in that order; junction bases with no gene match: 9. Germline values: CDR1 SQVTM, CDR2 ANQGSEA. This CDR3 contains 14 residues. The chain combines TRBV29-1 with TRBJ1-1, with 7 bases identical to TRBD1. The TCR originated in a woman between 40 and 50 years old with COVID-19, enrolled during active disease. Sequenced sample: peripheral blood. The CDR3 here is CSALRTGPNTEAFF. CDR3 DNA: TGCAGCGCCCTGCGGACAGGACCGAACACTGAAGCTTTCTTT.